The clone carrying this T cell receptor beta chain was seen a few times. The data are from a study of blood T cell repertoires in COVID-19. The repertoire was sequenced with immunoSEQ multiplex PCR; TCRdb's copy has only in-frame clones and lacks some. The table has roughly 120,000 clones, just over 75% seen once; the top ten hold approximately 3.9%. The CDR3 is 12 residues long. The V gene lost 5 bases and the J gene lost 9 bases, with 12 bases spanning the gap. The V gene's germline CDR1 is SGHTS and CDR2 YDEGEE. The chain employs TRBV5-8 and TRBJ2-1, with D maybe TRBD1 (5 bases). The sequence derives from a woman aged 80 or over with acute or convalescent COVID-19. Source material: peripheral blood. The chain's CDR3 is CASRLNRIEQFF. The CDR3 DNA sequence: TGTGCCAGCAGATTGAACAGGATTGAGCAGTTCTTC.